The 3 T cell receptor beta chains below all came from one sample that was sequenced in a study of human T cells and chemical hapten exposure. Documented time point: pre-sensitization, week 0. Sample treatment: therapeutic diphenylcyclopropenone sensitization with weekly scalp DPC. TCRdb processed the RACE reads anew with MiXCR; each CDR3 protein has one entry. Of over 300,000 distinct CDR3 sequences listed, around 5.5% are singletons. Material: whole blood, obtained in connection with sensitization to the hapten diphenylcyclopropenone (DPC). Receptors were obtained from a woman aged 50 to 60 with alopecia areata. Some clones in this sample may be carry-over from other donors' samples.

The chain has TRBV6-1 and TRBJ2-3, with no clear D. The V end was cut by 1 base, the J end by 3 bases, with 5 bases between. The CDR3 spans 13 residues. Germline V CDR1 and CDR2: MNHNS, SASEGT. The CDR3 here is CASSEELTDTQYF. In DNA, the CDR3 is TGTGCCAGCAGTGAAGAGCTGACAGATACGCAGTATTTT.

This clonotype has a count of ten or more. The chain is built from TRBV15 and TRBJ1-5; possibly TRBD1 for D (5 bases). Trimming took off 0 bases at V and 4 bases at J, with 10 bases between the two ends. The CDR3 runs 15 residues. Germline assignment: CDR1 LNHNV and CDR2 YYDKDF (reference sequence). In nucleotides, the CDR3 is TGTGCCACCAGCAGAGATGCCAGGGCGAATCAGCCCCAGCATTTT. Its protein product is CATSRDARANQPQHF.

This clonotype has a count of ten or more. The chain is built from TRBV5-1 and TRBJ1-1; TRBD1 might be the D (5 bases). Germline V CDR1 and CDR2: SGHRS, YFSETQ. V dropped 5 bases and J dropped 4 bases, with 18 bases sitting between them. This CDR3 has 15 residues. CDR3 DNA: TGCGCCAGCAGATGGAGTATGGGGGGAGGCACTGAAGCTTTCTTT. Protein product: CASRWSMGGGTEAFF.